The 8 T cell receptor beta chains reported below all come from one sample, sequenced in a study of T cell changes during pregnancy in multiple sclerosis. Using immunoSEQ multiplex PCR, the repertoire was profiled, and TCRdb retains in-frame clones only, with some absent. Of about 45,000 clones detected, roughly 93% appear once; the ten largest clones hold roughly 1.5%. The specimen was PBMCs (not recorded whether the cells were cultured). These receptors all come from a female donor with multiple sclerosis, enrolled in a pregnancy study.

The V and J genes are TRBV19 and TRBJ2-2; 7 bases fit TRBD2. J gave up 4 bases and V 3 bases, and 2 bases lay outside the gene matches. Germline lookup yields CDR1 LNHDA and CDR2 SQIVND (reference sequence). The CDR3 has 14 residues. CDR3 residues: CASSIPSGTGELFF. CDR3 in DNA: TGTGCCAGTAGTATTCCTAGCGGCACCGGGGAGCTGTTTTTT.

This chain connects TRBV7-9 to TRBJ2-7; 8 positions agree with TRBD2. Unmatched junction bases numbered 10, after V lost 11 bases and J lost 4 bases. There are 13 residues in the CDR3. In germline, CDR1 is SEHNR, CDR2 FQNEAQ (reference sequence). CDR3 in amino acids: CAGLRSGSYEQYF. In DNA form, the CDR3 reads TGTGCCGGCCTGAGGAGCGGGAGTTACGAGCAGTACTTC.

V and J are TRBV11-3 and TRBJ2-1; 7 bases match TRBD1. This CDR3 comprises 15 residues. J was trimmed by 3 bases and V by 3 bases; bases with no gene match: 5. Germline V gene lookup returns CDR1 SGHNT and CDR2 YENEEA. CDR3 DNA sequence: TGTGCCAGCAGCTTGTCGACAGGGCACTACAATGAGCAGTTCTTC. It codes for CASSLSTGHYNEQFF.

The rearrangement joins TRBV20-1 to TRBJ2-3; D is undetermined. Trimming removed 1 base at V and 3 bases at J, with 2 bases between. The CDR3 totals 11 residues. The germline V gene has CDR1 DFQATT and CDR2 SNEGSKA (reference sequence). CDR3 residues: CSARVTDTQYF. The CDR3 bases are TGCAGTGCTAGAGTGACAGATACGCAGTATTTT.

This clone showed up just once. This rearrangement joins TRBV28 to TRBJ1-5, with D possibly being TRBD1 (5 bases). This CDR3 has 15 amino acids. Per the germline V gene, CDR1 is MDHEN and CDR2 is SYDVKM. V lost 6 bases to trimming and J lost 5 bases, with 17 bases between them. The CDR3 DNA sequence: TGTGCCAGCAGCATACAGACAGCGGGTCATCAGCCCCAGCATTTT. Protein sequence: CASSIQTAGHQPQHF.

This chain joins TRBV28 and TRBJ2-2; D perhaps matches TRBD1 (5 bases). The V and J ends lost 2 bases and 6 bases respectively, with 13 bases between them. The CDR3 covers 15 residues. Germline CDR1 MDHEN, CDR2 SYDVKM. The CDR3 DNA sequence: TGTGCCAGCAGTTTAGGGGCTAGTGACGCCGGGGAGCTGTTTTTT. Its translation: CASSLGASDAGELFF.

The chain recombines TRBV7-2 with TRBJ2-5, with 8 bases aligning to TRBD1. This CDR3 has 14 residues. CDR1 and CDR2 (germline): SGHTA, FQGNSA. Trimming took 4 bases from V and 3 from J; bases not matched to a gene: 4. CDR3 in amino acids: CASSSAGGEETQYF. CDR3 DNA: TGTGCCAGCAGCTCGGCAGGGGGCGAAGAGACCCAGTACTTC.

CDR3 in DNA: TGTGCCAGCAGTTCCGCCGGACAGGGAAAGGACACTGAAGCTTTCTTT. Translation: CASSSAGQGKDTEAFF. V usage is TRBV28 and J usage is TRBJ1-1; 8 positions agree with TRBD1. V shed 4 bases, J shed 3 bases, and the junction held 10 bases outside the gene matches. CDR3 length: 16 residues. Germline V gene data show CDR1 as MDHEN and CDR2 as SYDVKM.